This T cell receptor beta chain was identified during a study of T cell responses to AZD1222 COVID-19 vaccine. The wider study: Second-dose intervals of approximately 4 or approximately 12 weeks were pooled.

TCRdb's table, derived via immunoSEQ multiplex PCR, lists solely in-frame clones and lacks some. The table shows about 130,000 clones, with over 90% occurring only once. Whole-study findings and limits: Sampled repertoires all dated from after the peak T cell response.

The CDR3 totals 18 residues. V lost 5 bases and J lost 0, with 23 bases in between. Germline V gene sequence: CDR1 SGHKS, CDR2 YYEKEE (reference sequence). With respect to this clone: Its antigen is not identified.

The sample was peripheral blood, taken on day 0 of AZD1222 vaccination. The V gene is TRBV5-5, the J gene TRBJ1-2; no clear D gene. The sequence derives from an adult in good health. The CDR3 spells CASSKFVRAANPNYGYTF. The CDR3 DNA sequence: TGTGCCAGCAGTAAATTTGTTCGGGCAGCCAACCCTAACTATGGCTACACCTTC.